The next 5 T cell receptor beta chains were all read from a single sample in a study of blood T cell repertoires in COVID-19. Some clones are missing from TCRdb's copy, which holds only in-frame ones; the method was immunoSEQ multiplex PCR. Here the sample spans 200,000 to 250,000 clones, 82% being singletons. Source material: peripheral blood. These receptor sequences come from an elderly woman with acute or convalescent COVID-19.

This sequence joins TRBV7-3 and TRBJ2-3; 10 nucleotides match TRBD2. V shed 4 bases, J shed 0 bases, and the junction held 16 bases outside the gene matches. CDR1 is SGHTA, CDR2 FQGTGA, per germline. This CDR3 contains 20 residues. CDR3 protein: CASSSPGNSGGLRSTDTQYF. CDR3 bases: TGTGCCAGCAGCTCCCCCGGTAATAGCGGGGGGCTTCGTAGCACAGATACGCAGTATTTT.

This clone was detected once. V gene TRBV7-2 combines with J gene TRBJ1-4, with D maybe TRBD1 (5 bases). Germline-derived CDR1 and CDR2 are SGHTA and FQGNSA. V lost 0 bases, J lost 4 bases, and 12 bases lay in between. The CDR3 is 16 residues long. The CDR3 protein is CASSLAAAGHNEKLFF. CDR3 nucleotides: TGTGCCAGCAGCTTAGCGGCTGCAGGGCATAATGAAAAACTGTTTTTT.

This sequence joins TRBV7-9 and TRBJ2-3; a weak D match, TRBD2 (5 bases). The CDR3 covers 19 residues. Germline CDR1 reads SEHNR; CDR2 reads FQNEAQ (reference sequence). V was pared by 6 bases and J by 0 bases, with 25 bases between. The CDR3 DNA sequence: TGTGCCAGCAGTCGTATCCTCCCTTTAAGCGGAATTAGCACAGATACGCAGTATTTT. Translated: CASSRILPLSGISTDTQYF.

The chain is built from TRBV29-1 and TRBJ2-7, with D possibly matching TRBD1 (6 bases). V lost 4 bases to trimming and J lost 7 bases, with 20 bases between them. The CDR3 extends over 14 amino acids. Germline lookup yields CDR1 SQVTM and CDR2 ANQGSEA. CDR3 amino acids: CSVVDSRSVEEQYF. The CDR3 DNA follows: TGCAGCGTTGTGGACAGCCGGTCCGTCGAGGAGCAGTACTTC.

The CDR3 loop is CASKPGQASYGYTF. CDR3 bases: TGTGCCAGCAAGCCCGGACAGGCCTCCTATGGCTACACCTTC. The chain links TRBV2 to TRBJ1-2; 7 bases map to TRBD1. The germline V gene has CDR1 SNHLY and CDR2 FYNNEI. The CDR3 length is 14 residues. Trimming removed 7 bases from V and 4 bases from J; junction bases left unmatched: 9.